This TCR beta chain is from a study of early T cells in non-severe SARS-CoV-2 infection. Study background: Chains from this unsorted whole-blood bulk RNA could not be paired.

Individual cDNA molecules received unique molecular identifiers during library preparation. TCRdb re-called the 5' RACE reads through MiXCR, storing one row per CDR3 protein. The data hold 28,000 or so distinct CDR3 sequences, with 3.5% to 4.5% observed a single time. This clonotype occurred many times. Per germline, CDR1 MDHEN and CDR2 SYDVKM. CDR3 length: 14 residues. The V and J ends lost 6 bases and 3 bases, in that order; junction bases with no gene match: 3. The sequenced sample was whole blood. The TCR sequence derives from an adult who was a healthcare worker with PCR-confirmed SARS-CoV-2 infection or an uninfected control (not recorded which). The chain is built from TRBV28 and TRBJ2-1; TRBD2 agrees at 9 bases. The CDR3 protein is CASRGSGGYNEQFF. The DNA of the CDR3 is TGTGCCAGCAGGGGTAGCGGGGGCTACAATGAGCAGTTCTTC.